This T cell receptor beta chain was sequenced in a study of beta chain features in type 1 diabetes. Overall study context: The examined sorted cells totaled about 98 million across samples. Study-level points and caveats: Compared with healthy donors, patients appeared to share more similar naive, central memory and regulatory TCRB repertoires. When Type 1 diabetes patients were examined, their TCRB CDR3s proved moderately but significantly shorter in all four CD4+ subsets. Patients with type 1 diabetes showed fewer VDJ junction insertions and more deletions.

Sorting with CD45RO/CCR7/CD25/CD127/CD95/CD27 yielded naive, central memory, regulatory and stem-like memory CD4+ cells. As concerns this clone: Antigen unknown.

Of the isolated RNA, all was reverse transcribed, and so the sequenced material was expressed TCRB transcripts. Sequencing used immunoSEQ multiplex PCR; TCRdb keeps in-frame clones, though not all of them. The profile shows a few hundred thousand clones, approximately 15% of them singletons. What was sequenced was naive CD4+ T cells from blood. The sequence came from a man aged 30 to 45 with type 1 diabetes.

CDR3 loop: CASSQVQVGPGQGGWGDGYTF. Written as DNA, the CDR3 is TGCGCCAGCAGCCAAGTTCAAGTGGGACCGGGACAGGGCGGTTGGGGCGATGGCTACACCTTC. The chain has TRBV4-1 and TRBJ1-2; 9 bases match TRBD1. The CDR3 consists of 21 residues. V trimming: 1 base; J trimming: 6 bases; junction bases outside the gene matches: 24. Germline V gene sequence: CDR1 MGHRA, CDR2 YSYEKL.